This TCR beta chain was captured in a study of shared clonotypes between healthy human individuals. Whole-study findings and limits: Sequencing depth was predicted to influence how clonotypes are shared among donors.

As for this clone: Its target is unknown. A read error is the likely source, as a far larger clone sits one nucleotide away.

None of the donors, who were healthy HIV-negative adults, had recently had acute infections or vaccinations. Several immunoSEQ plates received, in even portions, the genomic DNA of each subset. Sequencing used immunoSEQ multiplex PCR; TCRdb keeps in-frame clones, though not all of them. The table includes some 530,000 clones, 81% detected once. This CDR3 is built from 12 residues. Germline-derived CDR1 and CDR2 are ENHRY and SYGVKD. The sample consisted of PBMCs. V gene TRBV10-3 combines with J gene TRBJ2-5; no clear D gene. The J call may be faulty, since TRBJ2-7 better matches the DNA end. This receptor was obtained from a woman aged 40-49 years in good health. Some clones in this sample may be carry-over from other donors' samples. CDR3: CASSDLPYEQYF. The CDR3 coding sequence is TGTGCCAGCAGTGATTTGCCCTACGAGCAGTACTTC.